Shown below are 6 T cell receptor beta chains from a single sample sequenced in a study of blood T cell repertoires in COVID-19. Sequenced by immunoSEQ multiplex PCR; TCRdb stores in-frame clones only, minus some. The sample lists approximately 15,000 clones, around 83% seen once, with roughly 32% in the top ten. Sample: peripheral blood. All receptors come from a man aged 45-65 years with active COVID-19.

The chain uses TRBV6-5 and TRBJ2-1; TRBD2 is a possible D gene (5 bases). Between the trimmed V and J ends, which lost 2 bases and 6 bases, there was a span of 5 bases. Germline V gives CDR1 MNHEY, CDR2 SVGAGI. This CDR3 spans 12 amino acids. The CDR3, as DNA: TGTGCCAGCAGTTACGGAGGCAATGAGCAGTTCTTC. Protein: CASSYGGNEQFF.

The rearrangement uses TRBV28 and TRBJ1-2, with 9 bases that match TRBD1. Trimming removed 6 bases from V and 4 bases from J; junction bases left unmatched: 0. The CDR3 loop spans 12 amino acids. Germline CDR1 MDHEN, CDR2 SYDVKM. Here the CDR3 DNA reads TGTGCCAGCAGGGACAGGGGCTATGGCTACACCTTC. Protein: CASRDRGYGYTF.

The CDR3 nucleotides are TGTGCCAGCTCGTGGGGGGGGCGAATTCTAACCTACGAGCAGTACTTC. Protein sequence: CASSWGGRILTYEQYF. The rearrangement links TRBV28 to TRBJ2-7, with D tentatively TRBD2 (7 bases). The CDR3 has 16 residues. Germline-derived CDR1 and CDR2 are MDHEN and SYDVKM. V was clipped by 8 bases and J by 2 bases, with 22 bases between them.

This chain uses TRBV27 with TRBJ2-7; 11 bases are a match to TRBD2. The CDR3 is 17 amino acids. The trim removed 5 bases at V and 2 bases at J, leaving 11 bases unmatched. From germline, CDR1 is MNHEY and CDR2 SMNVEV (reference sequence). DNA of the CDR3: TGTGCCAGCAGTCCCAAACGAGGGACTAGCGGAACCTACGAGCAGTACTTC. Translation: CASSPKRGTSGTYEQYF.

The chain recombines TRBV19 with TRBJ2-5; 7 nucleotides agree with TRBD1. This CDR3 has 14 amino acids. V shed 3 bases, J shed 3 bases, and the junction held 4 bases outside the gene matches. CDR1 and CDR2 from the germline V gene are LNHDA and SQIVND (reference sequence). The CDR3 DNA reads as TGTGCCAGTAGTATTGTAGGGACAGAAGAGACCCAGTACTTC. It codes for CASSIVGTEETQYF.

The V and J genes are TRBV27 and TRBJ2-1, with 9 bases aligning to TRBD2. V was clipped by 5 bases and J by 2 bases; unmatched bases: 4. Germline V gene lookup returns CDR1 MNHEY and CDR2 SMNVEV (reference sequence). The CDR3 extends over 15 amino acids. This CDR3 is CASSPGTSPYNEQFF. DNA of the CDR3: TGTGCCAGCAGTCCAGGGACTAGCCCCTACAATGAGCAGTTCTTC.